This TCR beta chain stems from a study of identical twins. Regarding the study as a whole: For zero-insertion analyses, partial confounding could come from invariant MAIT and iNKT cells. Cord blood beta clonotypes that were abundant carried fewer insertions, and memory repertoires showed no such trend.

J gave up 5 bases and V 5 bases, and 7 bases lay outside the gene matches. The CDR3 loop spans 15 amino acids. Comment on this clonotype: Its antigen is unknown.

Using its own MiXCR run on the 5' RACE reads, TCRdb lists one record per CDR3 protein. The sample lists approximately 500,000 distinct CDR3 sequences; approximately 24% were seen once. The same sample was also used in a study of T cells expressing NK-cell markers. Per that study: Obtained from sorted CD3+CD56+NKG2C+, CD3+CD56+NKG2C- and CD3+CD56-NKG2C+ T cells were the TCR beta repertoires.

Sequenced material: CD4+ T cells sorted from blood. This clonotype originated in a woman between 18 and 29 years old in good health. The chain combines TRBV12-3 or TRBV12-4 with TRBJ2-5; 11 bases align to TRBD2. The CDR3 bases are TGTGCCAGCAGTGTAGAACTAGCGGGAGCTGAGACCCAGTACTTC. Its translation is CASSVELAGAETQYF.